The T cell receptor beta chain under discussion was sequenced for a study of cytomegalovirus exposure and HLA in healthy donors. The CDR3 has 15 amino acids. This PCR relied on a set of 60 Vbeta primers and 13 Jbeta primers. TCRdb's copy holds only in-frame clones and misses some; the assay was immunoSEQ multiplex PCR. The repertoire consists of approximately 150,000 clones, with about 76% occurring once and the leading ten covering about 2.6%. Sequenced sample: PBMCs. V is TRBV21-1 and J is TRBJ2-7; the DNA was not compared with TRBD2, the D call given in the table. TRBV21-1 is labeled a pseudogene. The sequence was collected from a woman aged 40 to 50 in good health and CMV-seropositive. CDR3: CASSITSAWEDEQYF. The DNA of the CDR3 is TGTGCCAGCAGCATCACTAGCGCCTGGGAGGACGAGCAGTACTTC.